A selection of T cell receptor beta chains follows, all from one sample in a study of OX40 agonist ivuxolimab in advanced cancers. Sequencing used immunoSEQ multiplex PCR; TCRdb keeps in-frame clones, though not all of them. The table shows around 74,000 clones, with around nine tenths occurring only once. The sample here was CD4+ or CD8+ T cells sorted from blood, taken in a trial of the OX40 agonist ivuxolimab. These receptors came from an adult with an advanced solid tumor such as melanoma, head and neck, liver or kidney cancer. Both conserved end residues are trimmed from each CDR3. The order of the fields is J gene, V gene, CDR3 protein.

j_gene: TRBJ2-5
v_gene: TRBV5-4
CDR3aa: ASSSTSGETQY

j_gene: TRBJ2-1
v_gene: TRBV19
CDR3aa: ASSSFRDNEQF

j_gene: TRBJ2-1
v_gene: TRBV5-1
CDR3aa: ASSRSGLSDNEQF

j_gene: TRBJ2-6
v_gene: TRBV29-1
CDR3aa: SATAGPTPSGANVLT

j_gene: TRBJ1-4
v_gene: TRBV30
CDR3aa: AWTGGSLANEKLF

j_gene: TRBJ2-3
v_gene: TRBV10-3
CDR3aa: AAKGQGTTDTQY

j_gene: TRBJ2-7
v_gene: TRBV28
CDR3aa: ASSRRPLGYEQY

j_gene: TRBJ2-5
v_gene: TRBV5-1
CDR3aa: ASSATGVQETQY

j_gene: TRBJ2-2
v_gene: TRBV29-1
CDR3aa: SVSPGQGHTGELF

j_gene: TRBJ2-5
v_gene: TRBV5-1
CDR3aa: ASAPGLGGPETQY

j_gene: TRBJ1-5
v_gene: TRBV5-8
CDR3aa: ASSRRGGRNQPQH

j_gene: TRBJ2-2
v_gene: TRBV7-9
CDR3aa: ASSLVGSTGELF

j_gene: TRBJ1-1
v_gene: TRBV30
CDR3aa: ARGGLGETEAF

j_gene: TRBJ2-1
v_gene: TRBV6-5
CDR3aa: ASSPPIGVYNEQF

j_gene: TRBJ1-5
v_gene: TRBV19
CDR3aa: ASSIGQGYGQPQH

j_gene: TRBJ2-3
v_gene: TRBV2
CDR3aa: ASLGFGDTQY

j_gene: TRBJ2-5
v_gene: TRBV6-5
CDR3aa: ASARGQETQY

j_gene: TRBJ2-3
v_gene: TRBV6-5
CDR3aa: ASSYFGVGTDTQY

j_gene: TRBJ2-7
v_gene: TRBV7-6
CDR3aa: ASSSASAGVEQY

j_gene: TRBJ2-5
v_gene: TRBV6-1
CDR3aa: ASRPGGVETQY

j_gene: TRBJ2-1
v_gene: TRBV14
CDR3aa: ASSQPGLALDEQF

j_gene: TRBJ1-1
v_gene: TRBV7-2
CDR3aa: ASSFHRATEAF

j_gene: TRBJ1-2
v_gene: TRBV19
CDR3aa: ASSPEGRTYGYT

j_gene: TRBJ2-1
v_gene: TRBV7-8
CDR3aa: ASSLVGMFSPYNEQF

j_gene: TRBJ2-2
v_gene: TRBV5-1
CDR3aa: ASSFISGTGELF

j_gene: TRBJ1-1
v_gene: TRBV5-1
CDR3aa: ASSLFEGITEAF

j_gene: TRBJ1-2
v_gene: TRBV6-4
CDR3aa: ASSVNRNNYGYT

j_gene: TRBJ2-1
v_gene: TRBV2
CDR3aa: ASSEASAQAAARGEQF

j_gene: TRBJ2-1
v_gene: TRBV5-1
CDR3aa: ASSPYPSGGYSYNEQF

j_gene: TRBJ2-3
v_gene: TRBV5-1
CDR3aa: ASSSLVGAATDTQY

j_gene: TRBJ1-1
v_gene: TRBV11-2
CDR3aa: ASSPPGNTEAF

j_gene: TRBJ2-1
v_gene: TRBV30
CDR3aa: AWSPWGVHNEQF

j_gene: TRBJ1-2
v_gene: TRBV7-2
CDR3aa: ASSRKSTGTQVGYT

j_gene: TRBJ1-1
v_gene: TRBV7-2
CDR3aa: ASSPDSPGQGAF

j_gene: TRBJ2-1
v_gene: TRBV5-4
CDR3aa: ASSPEIQFASQGNEQF

j_gene: TRBJ1-1
v_gene: TRBV6-1
CDR3aa: ASRGGLGTEAF

j_gene: TRBJ1-1
v_gene: TRBV28
CDR3aa: ASSLPWGDTEAF

j_gene: TRBJ2-1
v_gene: TRBV6-1
CDR3aa: ASSRDRGSYNEQF

j_gene: TRBJ1-5
v_gene: TRBV29-1
CDR3aa: SVEVASNQPQH

j_gene: TRBJ1-4
v_gene: TRBV15
CDR3aa: ATSRDGLGGMGEKLF

j_gene: TRBJ2-7
v_gene: TRBV5-4
CDR3aa: ASGAGYEQY

j_gene: TRBJ2-7
v_gene: TRBV5-1
CDR3aa: ASSPIGGSTYEQY

j_gene: TRBJ1-1
v_gene: TRBV27
CDR3aa: ASRLGSGGSEAF

j_gene: TRBJ1-6
v_gene: TRBV28
CDR3aa: ASSPDREGSPLH

j_gene: TRBJ2-3
v_gene: TRBV7-2
CDR3aa: ASSYAGSSTDTQY

j_gene: TRBJ2-3
v_gene: TRBV2
CDR3aa: ASSEAGLAGALDTQY

j_gene: TRBJ1-2
v_gene: TRBV19
CDR3aa: ASSFWDISNYGYT

j_gene: TRBJ2-1
v_gene: TRBV6-5
CDR3aa: ASRDSLANDEQF

j_gene: TRBJ1-4
v_gene: TRBV5-4
CDR3aa: ASSVLGGPNEKLF

j_gene: TRBJ2-1
v_gene: TRBV25-1
CDR3aa: ASSELEGGLGGNEQF

j_gene: TRBJ2-5
v_gene: TRBV7-8
CDR3aa: ASSYQQREVQETQY

j_gene: TRBJ1-1
v_gene: TRBV30
CDR3aa: AWSRQLNTEAF

j_gene: TRBJ2-5
v_gene: TRBV9
CDR3aa: ASSVGGIAGPGTQY

j_gene: TRBJ2-5
v_gene: TRBV6-5
CDR3aa: ASSTRQGGEEVQY

j_gene: TRBJ1-1
v_gene: TRBV28
CDR3aa: ASSPTQGAKTEAF